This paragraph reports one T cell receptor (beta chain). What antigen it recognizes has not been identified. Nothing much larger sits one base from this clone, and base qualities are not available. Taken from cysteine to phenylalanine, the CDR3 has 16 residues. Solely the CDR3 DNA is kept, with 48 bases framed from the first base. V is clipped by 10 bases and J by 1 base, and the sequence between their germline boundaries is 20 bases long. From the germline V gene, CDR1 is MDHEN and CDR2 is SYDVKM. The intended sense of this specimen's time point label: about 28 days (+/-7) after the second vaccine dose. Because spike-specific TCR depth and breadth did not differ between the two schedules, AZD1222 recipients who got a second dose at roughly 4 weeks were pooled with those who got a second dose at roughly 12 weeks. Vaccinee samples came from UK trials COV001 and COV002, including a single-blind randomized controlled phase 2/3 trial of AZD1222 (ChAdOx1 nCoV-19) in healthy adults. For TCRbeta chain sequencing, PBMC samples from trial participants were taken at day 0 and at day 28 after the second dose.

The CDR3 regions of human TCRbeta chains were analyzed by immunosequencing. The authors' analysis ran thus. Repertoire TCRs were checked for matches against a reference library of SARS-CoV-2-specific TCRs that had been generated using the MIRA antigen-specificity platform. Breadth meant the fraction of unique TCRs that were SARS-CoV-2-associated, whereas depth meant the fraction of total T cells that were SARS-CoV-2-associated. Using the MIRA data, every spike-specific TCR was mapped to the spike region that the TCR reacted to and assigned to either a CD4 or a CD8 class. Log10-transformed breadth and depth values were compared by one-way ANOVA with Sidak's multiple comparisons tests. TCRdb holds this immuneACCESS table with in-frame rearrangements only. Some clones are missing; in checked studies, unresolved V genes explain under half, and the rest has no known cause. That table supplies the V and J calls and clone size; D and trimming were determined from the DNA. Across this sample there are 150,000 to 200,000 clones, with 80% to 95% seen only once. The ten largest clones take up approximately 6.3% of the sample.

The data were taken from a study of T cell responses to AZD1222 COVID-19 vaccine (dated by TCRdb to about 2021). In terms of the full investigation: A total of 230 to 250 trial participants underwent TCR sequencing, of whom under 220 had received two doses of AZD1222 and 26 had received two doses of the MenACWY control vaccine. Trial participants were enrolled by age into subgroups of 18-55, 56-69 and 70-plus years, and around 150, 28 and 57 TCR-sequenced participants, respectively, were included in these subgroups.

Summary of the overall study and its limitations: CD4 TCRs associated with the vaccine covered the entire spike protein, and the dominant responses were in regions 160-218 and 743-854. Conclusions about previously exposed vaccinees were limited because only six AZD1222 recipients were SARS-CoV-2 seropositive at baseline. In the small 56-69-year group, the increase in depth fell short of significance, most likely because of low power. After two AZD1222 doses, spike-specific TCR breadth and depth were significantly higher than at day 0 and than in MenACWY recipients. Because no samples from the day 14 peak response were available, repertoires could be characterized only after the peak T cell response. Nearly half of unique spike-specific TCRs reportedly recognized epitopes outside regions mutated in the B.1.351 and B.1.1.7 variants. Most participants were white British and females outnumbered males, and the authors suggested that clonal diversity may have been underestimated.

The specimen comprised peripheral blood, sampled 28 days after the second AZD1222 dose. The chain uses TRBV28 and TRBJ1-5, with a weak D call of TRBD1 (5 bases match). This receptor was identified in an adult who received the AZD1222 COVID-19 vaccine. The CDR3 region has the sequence CATLTSGKGSNQPQHF. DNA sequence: TGTGCCACACTAACTTCCGGGAAGGGGAGCAATCAGCCCCAGCATTTT.